The 21 T cell receptor beta chains below come from one sample, sequenced in a study of blood T cell repertoires in COVID-19. The protocol was immunoSEQ multiplex PCR, while the TCRdb copy is restricted to in-frame clones and leaves out a portion. The sample includes 150,000 to 200,000 clones, about 90% of them seen just once. Sequenced material: PBMCs or T cells enriched from blood (not recorded which). The source is a human donor with acute COVID-19. The donor label of this sample is uncertain.

V is TRBV27 and J is TRBJ2-7; 7 bases align to TRBD1. The V gene's germline CDR1 is MNHEY and CDR2 SMNVEV (reference sequence). CDR3 length: 13 residues. J was trimmed by 3 bases and V by 6 bases; bases with no gene match: 5. The CDR3 DNA sequence: TGTGCCAGCAGCACGGACAGGTTCTACGAGCAGTACTTC. It specifies CASSTDRFYEQYF.

The chain combines TRBV5-1 with TRBJ2-7; tentatively, D is TRBD1 (5 bases). The CDR3 covers 14 residues. Trimming cost V 4 bases and J 3 bases, with 14 bases left between them. Germline-derived CDR1 and CDR2 are SGHRS and YFSETQ. CDR3 residues: CASSSREYLYEQYF. For the CDR3, the DNA is TGCGCCAGCAGCAGCAGGGAATATCTCTACGAGCAGTACTTC.

This clone was counted once. V is TRBV11-2 and J is TRBJ2-1; 9 bases align to TRBD2. The CDR3 is 16 residues long. V was pared by 5 bases and J by 0 bases, with 5 bases of the junction left unmatched. CDR1 SGHAT and CDR2 FQNNGV come from the germline V gene. The CDR3 DNA reads as TGTGCCAGCAGCCTACTAGCGGGCGTCTCCTACAATGAGCAGTTCTTC. This codes for CASSLLAGVSYNEQFF.

This sequence joins TRBV11-2 and TRBJ1-1; D uncertain. The germline V gene encodes CDR1 SGHAT and CDR2 FQNNGV. V was cut by 1 base and J by 3 bases, with 9 bases left in between. This CDR3 region has 14 residues. The CDR3 protein is CASSLVGRDTEAFF. The CDR3 DNA reads as TGTGCCAGCAGCTTAGTAGGGAGAGACACTGAAGCTTTCTTT.

The genes are TRBV27 and TRBJ2-2, with D perhaps matching TRBD1 (6 bases). CDR3 length equals 15 residues. The V end was cut by 5 bases, the J end by 1 base, with 11 bases between. Germline V gene sequence: CDR1 MNHEY, CDR2 SMNVEV (reference sequence). The CDR3 DNA is TGTGCCAGCAGTGCCCTGGGACAGAACACCGGGGAGCTGTTTTTT. This sequence encodes CASSALGQNTGELFF.

This chain links TRBV12-3 or TRBV12-4 with TRBJ1-2; maybe TRBD1 (5 bases). The CDR3 spans 13 residues. V was trimmed by 4 bases and J by 1 base, leaving 7 bases between them. The CDR3, as DNA: TGTGCCAGCAGTTGGCAGGGTAACTATGGCTACACCTTC. This encodes CASSWQGNYGYTF.

The gene calls are TRBV18 and TRBJ1-2, with D perhaps matching TRBD1 (6 bases). The CDR3 covers 13 residues. Germline CDR1 is KGHSH and CDR2 is LQKENI. V was trimmed by 1 base and J by 6 bases, leaving 9 bases between them. The chain's CDR3 is CASSPQGGDGYTF. CDR3 DNA: TGTGCCAGCTCACCACAAGGGGGAGATGGCTACACCTTC.

The V gene is TRBV30, the J gene TRBJ1-5, with a tentative D call TRBD1 (6 bases). Germline CDR1 GTSNPN, CDR2 SVGIG (reference sequence). V lost 7 bases and J lost 2, with 18 bases in between. This CDR3 contains 15 residues. CDR3 sequence reads: CASSGGADGNQPQHF. In DNA, the CDR3 is TGTGCCTCATCGGGGGGCGCCGACGGCAATCAGCCCCAGCATTTT.

This rearrangement joins TRBV10-1 to TRBJ2-2; TRBD1 matches at 7 bases. Trimming removed 5 bases from V and 2 bases from J; junction bases left unmatched: 14. This CDR3 has 18 amino acids. Germline V gene data show CDR1 as WNHNN and CDR2 as SYGVQD (reference sequence). CDR3 sequence reads: CASSKQPLTGRNTGELFF. Written as DNA, the CDR3 is TGCGCCAGCAGTAAGCAACCATTGACAGGGAGAAACACCGGGGAGCTGTTTTTT.

The chain uses TRBV30 and TRBJ1-2; no definite D call. Germline V CDR1 and CDR2: GTSNPN, SVGIG (reference sequence). The CDR3 contains 11 residues. V lost 2 bases and J 7 bases, leaving 8 bases between the germline ends. The CDR3 loop is CAWSTGSGYTF. The CDR3 nucleotides read TGTGCCTGGAGTACTGGTTCTGGCTACACCTTC.

The J gene is TRBJ2-7, the V gene TRBV3-1 (or the pseudogene TRBV3-2), with D maybe TRBD2 (5 bases). The V end was cut by 3 bases, the J end by 7 bases, with 13 bases between. CDR1 and CDR2 (germline): LGHDT, YNNKEL (reference sequence). This CDR3 contains 13 residues. The CDR3 protein is CASSQNGVWEQYF. The CDR3 DNA is TGTGCCAGCAGCCAGAACGGGGTGTGGGAGCAGTACTTC.

V usage is TRBV13 and J usage is TRBJ2-5, with 8 bases aligning to TRBD1. The CDR3 has 13 residues. V was pared by 5 bases and J by 5 bases, with 4 bases of the junction left unmatched. CDR1 and CDR2 (germline): PRHDT, FYEKMQ (reference sequence). The CDR3 is CASSVRGRETQYF. Written as DNA, the CDR3 is TGTGCCAGCAGCGTCAGGGGGCGCGAGACCCAGTACTTC.

The chain joins TRBV2 to TRBJ2-1; 9 nucleotides match TRBD1. In germline, CDR1 is SNHLY, CDR2 FYNNEI. The CDR3 covers 15 residues. V shed 5 bases, J shed 10 bases, and the junction held 12 bases outside the gene matches. CDR3 nucleotide sequence: TGTGCCAGCAGTAGGATCGGGACAGGGAGTCACGAGCAGTTCTTC. This encodes CASSRIGTGSHEQFF.

The sample holds a few counts of this clone. Here the CDR3 DNA reads TGTGCCAGCAGTATTGGGGAGGGCTATGGCTACACCTTC. Translated: CASSIGEGYGYTF. This chain connects TRBV6-6 to TRBJ1-2; D is unresolved. Germline V CDR1 and CDR2: MNHNY, SVGAGI (reference sequence). V lost 5 bases and J 4 bases, leaving 11 bases between the germline ends. The CDR3 is 13 amino acids.

The chain is built from TRBV20-1 and TRBJ1-1; D not certain. Deletions cut 6 bases from V and 6 bases from J, with 8 bases between. CDR1 and CDR2 (germline): DFQATT, SNEGSKA (reference sequence). CDR3 length: 10 amino acids. The CDR3 region is CSALQSEAFF. The CDR3 DNA reads as TGCAGTGCCCTCCAGTCTGAAGCTTTCTTT.

The chain joins TRBV2 to TRBJ1-6; 9 positions match TRBD1. The CDR3 is made up of 17 amino acids. Germline CDR1 reads SNHLY; CDR2 reads FYNNEI. Trimming took 5 bases from V and 10 from J; bases not matched to a gene: 15. The CDR3 protein is CASSPRATWDRVSPLHF. CDR3 nucleotide sequence: TGTGCCAGCAGTCCGAGGGCTACTTGGGACAGGGTCTCACCCCTCCACTTT.

V usage is TRBV2 and J usage is TRBJ2-7, with TRBD1 identical over 7 bases. From germline, CDR1 is SNHLY and CDR2 FYNNEI. V lost 6 bases, J lost 2 bases, and 7 bases stayed unmatched. The CDR3 spans 14 residues. CDR3 amino acids: CASRGGGLTYEQYF. The CDR3 nucleotides are TGTGCCAGCAGAGGGGGCGGGTTGACCTACGAGCAGTACTTC.

The V call is TRBV30, the J call TRBJ2-7, with D unresolved. The CDR3 has 14 amino acids. Germline V gene data show CDR1 as GTSNPN and CDR2 as SVGIG (reference sequence). Trimming cost V 4 bases and J 0 bases, with 13 bases left between them. The CDR3 bases are TGTGCCTGGAACCGCCTGGAGAGCTCCTACGAGCAGTACTTC. Translating it yields CAWNRLESSYEQYF.

This rearrangement joins TRBV10-1 to TRBJ2-2, with TRBD2 matching 10 bases. The CDR3 runs 16 residues. From germline, CDR1 is WNHNN and CDR2 SYGVQD (reference sequence). After removal of 2 bases from V and 5 bases from J, the junction contained 5 bases not matched to a gene. Here the CDR3 DNA reads TGCGCCAGCAGTGAGCTAGCGGGGGCCAAAACCGGGGAGCTGTTTTTT. This gives the protein CASSELAGAKTGELFF.

The chain joins TRBV5-6 to TRBJ1-2; D is ambiguous. Trimming left V 0 bases short and J 4 bases short, with 10 bases between. Germline V CDR1 and CDR2: SGHDT, YYEEEE. The CDR3 is 14 amino acids. CDR3 sequence: CASSLVVEGYGYTF. The CDR3 DNA reads as TGTGCCAGCAGCTTGGTTGTAGAGGGCTATGGCTACACCTTC. The whole variable domain, remainder taken from reference TRBV5-6 and TRBJ1-2, is DAGVTQSPTHLIKTRGQQVTLRCSPKSGHDTVSWYQQALGQGPQFIFQYYEEEERQRGNFPDRFSGHQFPNYSSELNVNALLLGDSALYLCASSLVVEGYGYTFGSGTRLTVV.

The V call is TRBV18, the J call TRBJ1-1; TRBD1 might be the D (5 bases). V shed 6 bases and J shed 0 bases, with 8 bases lying between them. The CDR3 has 13 amino acids. Germline V gives CDR1 KGHSH, CDR2 LQKENI. The DNA for the CDR3 is TGTGCCAGCTCGGGACTGCTGAACACTGAAGCTTTCTTT. Protein: CASSGLLNTEAFF.